In this sample, the clone carrying this T cell receptor beta chain turned up a few times. The data stem from a study of blood T cell repertoires in COVID-19. Across the whole study: There were acute and convalescent COVID-19 samples, and they came from the United States, Italy and Spain. T cells, B-cell-depleted T cells, or PBMCs provided the cDNA or gDNA that served as material.

V gave up 4 bases and J gave up 3 bases; unmatched junction bases: 8. The length of the CDR3 is 15 residues. Germline CDR1 reads LGHDT; CDR2 reads YNNKEL (reference sequence). As processed by the authors: How many nucleated cells were present was estimated from reference gene primer amplification. Some clones are missing from TCRdb's copy, which holds only in-frame ones; the method was immunoSEQ multiplex PCR. The V and J calls and clone size are taken from that table; D and trimming were inferred from the DNA. This table holds 150,000 to 200,000 clones, roughly 84% found once. The sequenced sample was peripheral blood. The TCR was taken from a woman aged 80 or over with active or convalescent COVID-19. The V and J genes are TRBV3-1 (or the pseudogene TRBV3-2) and TRBJ1-2; TRBD1 matches 7 bases. The CDR3 sequence: CASSPGARGDYGYTF. Written as DNA, the CDR3 is TGTGCCAGCAGCCCCGGGGCCAGGGGGGACTATGGCTACACCTTC.